This T cell receptor (beta chain) derives from a study of T cell repertoires in cytomegalovirus infection (dated by TCRdb to about 2019). A note on the overall study: Donor HLA type was relevant to the analysis, as public TCR beta signatures indicated carriage of CMV infection together with the matching HLA type.

This clonotype was recorded many times. Its antigen remains unidentified. No base quality information exists; no much larger clone differs at one position. General findings and caveats noted by the study authors: In the ex vivo response, HLA-C-restricted CMV-specific TCR beta clonotypes were dominant, and in two of eight donors the single most frequent clonotype came from this HLA-C-restricted group. In both this cohort and an independent cohort of approximately 350 donors, the cumulative frequency of public TCR beta family members distinguished carriers of CMV infection plus the relevant HLA type.

The sample was run on an Illumina HiSeq 1500. TCRdb reworked the public reads: Q25 trimming with fastp, MiXCR clone assembly, productive beta chains retained. Each record represents a unique CDR3 protein, reported with the most common genes and DNA among its rows. Within this sample are 350,000 to 500,000 distinct CDR3 sequences, with about a third of them counted one time only. Jointly, the top ten make up about an eighth of the sample. Material: PBMCs. This sequence was found in a human donor in good health (CMV status not recorded). Some clones in this sample may be carry-over from other donors' samples.

This receptor carries the CDR3 CASSLTGTSGANRAYNEQFF. The DNA is as follows: TGTGCCAGCAGCTTAACCGGGACTAGCGGGGCTAACAGGGCTTACAATGAGCAGTTCTTC. The chain links TRBV7-2 with TRBJ2-1; TRBD2 aligns with 13 central bases. The junction shows trimming of 2 bases on V and 4 bases on J, and the gene matches do not reach 14 bases of it. Counted from cysteine to phenylalanine, this CDR3 has 20 amino acids. Only CDR3 DNA is held: 60 bases, read in frame from base 1. Looking up the germline V gene yields CDR1 SGHTA and CDR2 FQGNSA.